Each of the 2 T cell receptor beta chains below was sequenced from the same sample in a study of radiation and T cells in renal cell carcinoma. The table came from immunoSEQ multiplex PCR; TCRdb's copy has only in-frame clones and leaves some out. This repertoire shows more than 95,000 clones, about four fifths found once; its top ten account for about 2.9%. Time point noted: baseline pretreatment blood. Treatment reported: 15 Gy SBRT to primary tumor, nephrectomy 4 weeks later. This specimen consisted of blood, obtained from a patient whose treatment included radiotherapy and nephrectomy. The source of these receptors is a woman aged 55-69 years with renal cell carcinoma.

The genes are TRBV11-1 and TRBJ2-1, with a weak D call TRBD2 (5 bases). The V gene lost 6 bases and the J gene lost 3 bases, with 15 bases spanning the gap. The V gene's germline CDR1 is SGHAT and CDR2 FQDESV (reference sequence). This CDR3 is 15 amino acids long. The CDR3 DNA reads TGTGCCAGCAGGTCGGAAAGAGCGGACTACAATGAGCAGTTCTTC. Its protein product is CASRSERADYNEQFF.

This clone is a singleton in its sample. The rearrangement uses TRBV5-1 and TRBJ1-2; D is ambiguous. The germline V gene has CDR1 SGHRS and CDR2 YFSETQ. This CDR3 region has 14 residues. V lost 0 bases and J lost 5, with 11 bases in between. Here the CDR3 DNA reads TGCGCCAGCAGCTTGGATTCCGGCGGGTATGGCTACACCTTC. Translating gives CASSLDSGGYGYTF.